This entry describes one T cell receptor (beta chain). This clone occurred many times. Its antigen is currently not known. No qualities accompany the bases; no much larger clone lies one base away. This sample stems from a study of cytomegalovirus exposure and HLA in healthy donors (dated by TCRdb to the late 2010s). For context, the study as a whole: An earlier analysis of under 600 of the donors reported 250 to 300 Gb of sequence data and 117 million unique TCR beta sequences from about 179 million T cells. An early release covering around 630 HLA-typed donors comprised about 300 gigabases of sequencing data and tens of millions of unique TCR sequences. Of the roughly 420 genotyped donors, 65% to 90% were placed in the genetic ancestry cluster associated with self-reported Caucasian donors. The study aimed to test whether signatures of past pathogen exposure could be identified by cataloging public T cell receptors. The study used immunosequencing to profile the T cell repertoires of approximately 650 subjects and linked those repertoires to cytomegalovirus serostatus. In addition to the first cohort of 666 subjects, a separate validation cohort of approximately 130 different subjects was used. High-throughput TCR immunosequencing, statistical association of individual TCRs with disease status, and machine learning were combined to predict cytomegalovirus infection status. A later analysis re-examined previously published TCR beta repertoires from over 500 donors and added high-resolution HLA genotyping to investigate patterns of TCR occurrence. Rather than drawing on any new phenotypic data, the later analysis identified candidate immune exposures from TCR beta sequences and the way those sequences occurred across donors. An earlier analysis of more than 450 of the donors used high-throughput TCR beta sequencing to judge whether each TCR beta V gene segment behaved as functional or pseudogenic. Donor age, sex, ethnicity and CMV serostatus were compiled alongside the repertoire data. Genome-wide SNP genotypes for about 65% of the roughly 670 donors were used in a later genetic analysis, which treated that subset as a discovery cohort. All discovery cohort repertoires had been generated on a single sequencing platform. Both class I and class II loci were covered by HLA typing, at four-digit resolution. The number of typed donors differed by locus: about 629-630 for A, B, C, DRB1 and DQB1; some 500 for DQA1; about 600 for DPA1; and 450 to 480 for DPB1. Because of strong linkage in the cohort, four or five DR-DQ haplotypes were treated as single units for association and clustering. Across some 400 genotyped donors of the cohort, an average of roughly 200,000 unique TCR beta nucleotide sequences per donor were sequenced, and roughly 20% of those sequences were non-productive.

The protocol used for the library was the immunoSEQ multiplex PCR assay. For the multiplex PCR, a mixture combining 60 forward primers for TCR Vbeta segments and 13 reverse primers for TCR Jbeta segments was used. A multiplex PCR assay on genomic DNA amplified the CDR3 region of rearranged TCR beta genes. On the Illumina HiSeq System, the amplified TCR beta libraries were sequenced as 87-base-pair reads. The published analysis was carried out like this. In a later analysis, some 80 million unique TCR beta chains were counted across the roughly 700 repertoires, and roughly 11 million of these chains were shared by at least two donors. A nearest-neighbor algorithm error-corrected the raw reads and collapsed the reads into unique sequences, merging closely related sequences to remove PCR and sequencing errors. Alignment of CDR3 sequences to IMGT reference sequences was used to assign V, D and J gene segments. For a sequence to be retained, a match of at least six nucleotides to both a V gene segment and a J gene segment was required. Rearrangements were called productive when the CDR3 lacked stop codons and stayed in frame with V and J; all others were non-productive. CDR3 was defined according to IMGT convention as the region running from the second conserved V-encoded cysteine to the conserved J-encoded phenylalanine. The earlier analysis of around 640 of the donors excluded sequences that lacked an unambiguous match to a single V gene segment. In an earlier analysis of around 590 of the donors, a V segment was called functional when productive rearrangements were above 56.7%, and segregating when the standard deviation between donors exceeded 5%. A statistical classification framework was developed to diagnose cytomegalovirus status using the catalog of TCR beta chain sequences. V and J gene assignment, in a later analysis, came from comparing TCR nucleotide sequences with IMGT/GENE-DB human TR gene sequences. In a later analysis, CDR3 sequences and most-parsimonious VDJ recombination scenarios were assigned using the TCRdist pipeline. A later analysis defined each TCR beta chain by its CDR3 amino acid sequence plus V-gene family, and excluded reads lacking a unique V-gene family. A later analysis removed 592 highly shared, low-generation-probability nucleotide sequences to deal with suspected cross-contamination and a sequencing artifact. For each public chain, a later analysis derived a clonal expansion index from normalized ranks of inferred template counts within each repertoire. In a later analysis, generation probabilities were computed using a VDJ recombination model fitted to out-of-frame rearrangements, and the results were checked against IGoR. In a later analysis, hypergeometric tests were used to score TCR-TCR, TCR-HLA and TCR-CMV co-occurrence, with a repertoire-size bias correction applied to TCR pairs. To estimate false discovery rates, a later analysis permuted the HLA or CMV assignments 20 times. In a later analysis, co-occurring TCRs were grouped with DBSCAN, and TCRdist sequence similarity was added when clustering was performed within HLA-allele-positive subsets. For co-occurrence clustering, repertoires with fewer than 30,000 or more than 120,000 public chains were excluded, along with roughly 5 repertoires with anomalous nucleotide sharing. TCRdb limited this immuneACCESS table to in-frame rearrangements with V and J called. A share of clones is missing; checked studies link under half to unresolved V genes, and the rest is unexplained. V and J calls and clone size are given by that table; D and trimming were obtained from the DNA. The sample profile shows 140,000 to 150,000 clones; approximately 80% of them were found once. The ten largest clones capture roughly 2.9% of the sample.

At the junction V is shortened by 6 bases and J by 5 bases; bases outside the gene matches: 13. From cysteine to phenylalanine, the CDR3 is 17 amino acids long. The CDR3 DNA has 51 bases and is translated from base 1. The germline V gene sets CDR1 to KGHSH and CDR2 to LQKENI. The cohort was made up of about 610 healthy bone marrow donors. Cohort members were all nominally healthy when sampled, although unrecorded immune exposures were likely present. The donor tested CMV seronegative and was one of the 352 seronegative cohort members. Every donor gave a peripheral blood sample, and the peripheral blood mononuclear cells from that sample were used for TCR beta sequencing. Genomic DNA was extracted from the blood cell samples with the Qiagen DNeasy Blood Extraction Kit. Study-level results and caveats: A few of the identified cytomegalovirus-associated TCR beta chains were confirmed in vitro to be specific for cytomegalovirus antigens. A later genetic analysis reported fewer N-insertions in productive TCRs among donors in an Asian-associated ancestry cluster than the roughly 620-donor mean. The cohort was sequenced for TCR beta chains only, and without alpha or paired-chain data the features that could be detected were limited. A later analysis associated around 16,000 TCR beta sequences with specific HLA alleles at a false discovery rate of 0.05. It was suggested by the authors that the approach could potentially be generalized to other disease states and immunological phenotypes. In an earlier analysis of roughly 560 of the donors, most TCR beta V segments were observed in productive rearrangements about 90% or about 30% of the time, broadly matching IMGT annotations. In a later analysis, HLA-associated TCR beta chains showed more clonal expansion and lower generation probabilities than non-associated chains that were equally common. The classifier was reported to diagnose cytomegalovirus status with high specificity and sensitivity in both the original cohort and the validation cohort. Sequencing depth was assumed to be roughly uniform across donors in the presence/absence analyses, though that assumption may not hold. Strong co-occurrence of HLA alleles, especially DR and DQ, made assigning TCR associations to individual alleles difficult. Immune exposure information for the cohort was limited to CMV serostatus. Because some donors lacked HLA typing at each locus, the association tests relied only on the typed subset. V-gene and J-gene trimming of TCR beta chains was associated with a missense DCLRE1C variant in a later genetic analysis, and the association was replicated in an independent cohort. A group of highly shared sequence variants was considered likely to be a technical artifact of the sequencing pipeline. A later analysis reported that several top co-occurrence clusters appeared linked to parvovirus B19, influenza, CMV and Epstein-Barr virus. According to a later analysis, TCR association rates differed among HLA loci, with DRB1 alleles showing the most associated TCRs and HLA-C alleles showing the fewest. While some public TCRs were present in many individuals, most TCR sequences turned up only very rarely across donors. Some IMGT-functional V segments, including TRBV6-2 and TRBV6-3, could not be told apart with the 87-base-pair reads, so those segments were excluded. Correlated functional status among segregating V segments might be attributable to linkage disequilibrium, but an unknown experimental factor could not be ruled out. According to a later analysis, most CMV-associated TCR beta chains appeared to be HLA-restricted, and the HLA associations seemed to be driven largely by CMV exposure. The study listed around 160 TCR beta chains as associated with cytomegalovirus. Because counts were too low, about 17 rarely observed V segments, including chromosome 9 orphons, were excluded from the earlier analysis of around 590 of the donors. A further reported finding was that TCR beta sequences accurately predicted the HLA-A and HLA-B alleles for most subjects in the first cohort.

What was sequenced was PBMCs. The chain employs TRBV18 and TRBJ2-3, with 11 bases matching TRBD2. The sequence was obtained from a female donor in good health and CMV-seronegative. The DNA sequence is given as TGTGCCAGCTCGGCTCCGGGACTAGCGGAGAATGGAGATACGCAGTATTTT. Its coded protein is CASSAPGLAENGDTQYF. Outside the CDR3, residues come from the reference TRBV18 and TRBJ2-3 proteins, so the full variable domain is: NAGVMQNPRHLVRRRGQEARLRCSPMKGHSHVYWYRQLPEEGLKFMVYLQKENIIDESGMPKERFSAEFPKEGPSILRIQQVVRGDSAAYFCASSAPGLAENGDTQYFGPGTRLTVL.